Shown below are 10 T cell receptor beta chains from a single sample sequenced in a study of early T cells in non-severe SARS-CoV-2 infection. Using its own MiXCR run on the 5' RACE reads, TCRdb lists one record per CDR3 protein. In the table there are 65,000 to 80,000 distinct CDR3 sequences, 13% of which are singletons. The source material was whole blood. These receptors all come from an adult who was a healthcare worker with PCR-confirmed SARS-CoV-2 infection or an uninfected control (not recorded which).

This clonotype was found a few times. The chain uses TRBV24-1 and TRBJ2-1, with D hard to call. This CDR3 spans 14 amino acids. Germline loops: CDR1 KGHDR, CDR2 SFDVKD. V was shortened by 6 bases and J by 6 bases, with 14 bases between the two germline ends. The CDR3 reads CATSPFFPSNEQFF. Here the CDR3 DNA reads TGTGCCACCAGTCCGTTTTTTCCCTCCAATGAGCAGTTCTTC.

This clonotype occurred many times. The chain has TRBV27 and TRBJ1-1, with TRBD1 identical over 7 bases. V lost 0 bases, J lost 7 bases, and 2 bases stayed unmatched. There are 13 residues in the CDR3. The V gene's germline CDR1 is MNHEY and CDR2 SMNVEV (reference sequence). CDR3 nucleotide sequence: TGTGCCAGCAGTTTATCGCGGGACAGTGAAGCTTTCTTT. Translating it yields CASSLSRDSEAFF.

In its sample, this clonotype was seen many times. The rearrangement links TRBV27 to TRBJ2-2, with TRBD2 matching 8 bases. The V and J ends lost 8 bases and 4 bases, in that order; junction bases with no gene match: 12. The CDR3 covers 16 residues. Germline CDR1 is MNHEY and CDR2 is SMNVEV (reference sequence). CDR3 coding DNA: TGTGCCAGCGGAGGTGTGAGCGGGGGCGGCACCGGGGAGCTGTTTTTT. It codes for CASGGVSGGGTGELFF.

This clonotype was counted a few times. The rearrangement uses TRBV6-2 or TRBV6-3 and TRBJ1-1, with D hard to call. V gave up 2 bases and J gave up 3 bases, with 7 bases separating them. Per germline, CDR1 MNHEY and CDR2 SVGEGT. This CDR3 has 13 amino acids. CDR3 DNA: TGTGCCAGCAGTTACAACCGGCACACTGAAGCTTTCTTT. This encodes CASSYNRHTEAFF.

This clonotype was observed at least ten times. The CDR3 loop reads CASTAGSSGGSDEQFF. The CDR3, as DNA: TGTGCCAGCACCGCGGGATCTAGCGGGGGGTCCGATGAGCAGTTCTTC. The chain combines TRBV6-4 with TRBJ2-1; 11 nucleotides line up with TRBD2. V shed 7 bases and J 8 bases; nucleotides not matched to a gene: 13. The CDR3 consists of 16 residues. Germline CDR1 MRHNA, CDR2 SNTAGT.

J is TRBJ2-2 and V is TRBV5-1; 9 bases line up with TRBD2. The CDR3 has 17 amino acids. The junction had 7 bases not matched to a gene; V was cut back by 0 bases and J by 4 bases. The germline gives CDR1 SGHRS, CDR2 YFSETQ. The CDR3 loop reads CASSLDASGVLTGELFF. As DNA, the CDR3 is TGCGCCAGCAGCTTGGATGCTAGCGGGGTCCTCACCGGGGAGCTGTTTTTT.

This clonotype was picked up a small number of times. The chain recombines TRBV5-6 with TRBJ2-1; TRBD2 aligns across 11 bases. The V gene's germline CDR1 is SGHDT and CDR2 YYEEEE. J gave up 14 bases and V 4 bases, and 11 bases lay outside the gene matches. The length of the CDR3 is 14 residues. The CDR3: CASSPGLAALGKFF. CDR3 in DNA: TGTGCCAGCAGCCCGGGACTAGCGGCTTTGGGGAAGTTCTTC.

The chain recombines TRBV10-2 with TRBJ1-4; D may be TRBD1 (5 bases). This CDR3 has 15 residues. Germline V lookup: CDR1 WSHSY, CDR2 SAAADI. Trimming removed 1 base at V and 2 bases at J, with 8 bases between. CDR3 in DNA: TGCGCCAGCAGTGAGTGGGCAGGGACTAATGAAAAACTGTTTTTT. It codes for CASSEWAGTNEKLFF.

The chain has TRBV6-5 and TRBJ1-4; D is possibly TRBD1 (6 bases). V was clipped by 3 bases and J by 6 bases, with 11 bases between them. Germline V CDR1 and CDR2: MNHEY, SVGAGI. This CDR3 is built from 14 residues. This CDR3 is CASSYTGSDEKLFF. CDR3 DNA sequence: TGTGCCAGCAGTTATACAGGGTCGGATGAAAAACTGTTTTTT.

This clonotype was found a few times. V is TRBV28 and J is TRBJ1-2; 9 bases are shared with TRBD1. CDR1 MDHEN and CDR2 SYDVKM come from the germline V gene. V lost 6 bases and J lost 8; bases outside the gene matches: 13. The length of the CDR3 is 15 residues. The CDR3 DNA follows: TGTGCCAGCAGATACCGGACAGGGGACGCAAGAGGCTACACCTTC. Translated: CASRYRTGDARGYTF.